Listed below are T cell receptor beta chains from one sample, sequenced in a study of persistence of HIV-infected CD4 T cells. Some clones are missing from TCRdb's copy, which holds only in-frame ones; the method was immunoSEQ multiplex PCR. The sample yields about 36,000 clones, 82% seen once. The antigens for these receptors are not known. Sequenced here: cultured CD4+ T cells from PBMCs, sampled from a patient who received antiretroviral therapy. All receptors come from an adult with HIV. The donor label of this sample is uncertain. Each CDR3 is given with its conserved first and last residue. A D gene is named only where the DNA matches it firmly. Size tells how often a clone was seen (once, few, many) or the class of an expanded clone, and some rows leave it out.

.	.	TRBJ2-7	TRBV5-4	TGTGCCAGCAGCTTGGGAACGGGTGGGACCTACGAGCAGTACTTC	CASSLGTGGTYEQYF
.	TRBD2	TRBJ2-3	TRBV2	TGTGCCAGCAGACCGACTAGCGGGGTTATCGATACGCAGTATTTT	CASRPTSGVIDTQYF
.	.	TRBJ1-2	TRBV5-4	TGTGCCAGCAGCCTCCGGGCTCCGTACTCCGGCTACACCTTC	CASSLRAPYSGYTF
.	TRBD1	TRBJ2-6	TRBV5-1	TGCGCCAGCAGCCTAGGACAGGCTGGGGCCAACGTCCTGACTTTC	CASSLGQAGANVLTF
once	.	TRBJ1-1	TRBV7-9	TGTGCCAGCAGCCAGACAGATGGCGACACTGAAGCTTTCTTT	CASSQTDGDTEAFF
.	TRBD1	TRBJ1-1	TRBV6-5	TGTGCCAGCACCTTAACAGGGGCCGGAGCTGAAGCTTTCTTT	CASTLTGAGAEAFF
.	.	TRBJ1-1	TRBV5-1	TGCGCCAGCAGCTTGGTTTCCAGGGGCACTGAAGCTTTCTTT	CASSLVSRGTEAFF
.	TRBD2	TRBJ2-5	TRBV7-3	TGTGCCAGCAGCCCAGGGAGGGGTCAGACCCAGTACTTC	CASSPGRGQTQYF
.	.	TRBJ2-3	TRBV2	TGTGCCAGCCGTGCGCGGCATTCAACAGATACGCAGTATTTT	CASRARHSTDTQYF
.	.	TRBJ1-2	TRBV12-3/TRBV12-4	TGTGCCAGCAGTTCTCCCGGGCTCTATGGCTACACCTTC	CASSSPGLYGYTF
few	TRBD2	TRBJ2-5	TRBV28	TGTGCCAGCGTACAGCGGGGGGGGCCCTGGAAGACCCAGTACTTC	CASVQRGGPWKTQYF
.	.	TRBJ2-7	TRBV12-3/TRBV12-4	TGTGCCAGCAGTCCAAGACACGGGGGCGAGCAGTACTTC	CASSPRHGGEQYF
.	.	TRBJ2-6	TRBV9	TGTGCCAGCAGCTCATACCGGGACCCCGGGGCCAACGTCCTGACTTTC	CASSSYRDPGANVLTF
.	TRBD1	TRBJ2-3	TRBV7-8	TGTGCCAGCAGCTTAGCTGACAGGGGAAACACAGATACGCAGTATTTT	CASSLADRGNTDTQYF
.	.	TRBJ1-2	TRBV6-5	TGTGCCAGCAGTTACCGCTCTACTAACTATGGCTACACCTTC	CASSYRSTNYGYTF
.	.	TRBJ1-2	TRBV7-2	TGTGCCAGCAGCTTAGAGGGGCGGTCGGGTGGCTACACCTTC	CASSLEGRSGGYTF
medium-sized	.	TRBJ1-2	TRBV4-2	TGTGCCAGCAGCCAAGACAAGACAGGAGCTTATGGCTACACCTTC	CASSQDKTGAYGYTF
.	.	TRBJ2-7	TRBV6-6	TGTGCCAGCACCCTAGACGGCCCCAGCTCCTACGAGCAGTACTTC	CASTLDGPSSYEQYF
.	TRBD1	TRBJ1-1	TRBV12-5	TGTGCTAGTGGTTTGGACAGGACAGGGCCCACTGAAGCTTTCTTT	CASGLDRTGPTEAFF
.	TRBD1	TRBJ1-4	TRBV5-1	TGCGCCAGCAGCGACCATCAGGGGGCTAATGAAAAACTGTTTTTT	CASSDHQGANEKLFF
.	.	TRBJ1-2	TRBV6-1	TGTGCCAGCAGTGAGCACAGGGACTCCTATGGCTACACCTTC	CASSEHRDSYGYTF
.	.	TRBJ2-5	TRBV5-8	TGTGCCAGCAGACAAGTGGAGACCCAGTACTTC	CASRQVETQYF
.	.	TRBJ1-5	TRBV9	TGTGCCAGCAGCGTAGCTCTGGGCCGCAATCAGCCCCAGCATTTT	CASSVALGRNQPQHF
.	.	TRBJ1-3	TRBV6-5	TGTGCCAGCGCCGGCAGCTCTGGAAACACCATATATTTT	CASAGSSGNTIYF
.	.	TRBJ1-6	TRBV6-1	TGTGCCAGCAGTGAAGGGCCGGGGACGGAGAATTCACCCCTCCACTTT	CASSEGPGTENSPLHF
.	TRBD1	TRBJ2-1	TRBV12-3/TRBV12-4	TGTGCCAGCGACAGGGTTGGCTACAATGAGCAGTTCTTC	CASDRVGYNEQFF
once	TRBD1	TRBJ1-1	TRBV18	TGTGCCAGCTCGCCGGGACAGTCGAACACTGAAGCTTTCTTT	CASSPGQSNTEAFF
few	.	TRBJ1-2	TRBV2	TGTGCCAGCAGTGGGGAGGGGGAATATGGCTACACCTTC	CASSGEGEYGYTF
.	TRBD1	TRBJ2-1	TRBV5-4	TGTGCCAGCAGCTTGGTTCGGGGGACAGGGAATGAGCAGTTCTTC	CASSLVRGTGNEQFF
.	.	TRBJ2-4	TRBV9	TGTGCCAGCAGCGCCCTCCCACAGGGCGTCGACAGCATTCAGTACTTC	CASSALPQGVDSIQYF
.	.	TRBJ2-3	TRBV15	TGTGCCACCAGCAGAGTACGGGGCACAGATACGCAGTATTTT	CATSRVRGTDTQYF
.	.	TRBJ2-1	TRBV4-1	TGCGCCAGCAGCCGACGATTGACCGACAATGAGCAGTTCTTC	CASSRRLTDNEQFF
few	.	TRBJ1-1	TRBV18	TGTGCCAGCTCCCGAAATTCACAGGGCACTGAAGCTTTCTTT	CASSRNSQGTEAFF
few	TRBD1	TRBJ1-2	TRBV6-1	TGTGCCAGCAGTGAAGCAAGGTTTGGACAGGGGATCCACTATGGCTACACCTTC	CASSEARFGQGIHYGYTF
few	TRBD2	TRBJ2-7	TRBV7-2	TGTGCCAGCAGCCTCTTAGCGGGGGCCCGCTACGAGCAGTACTTC	CASSLLAGARYEQYF
.	.	TRBJ2-3	TRBV25-1	TGTGCCAGCAGTGAATTGTTGGATACGCAGTATTTT	CASSELLDTQYF
.	.	TRBJ2-7	TRBV5-1	TGCGCCAGCAGCCCGGAGGGGGGGCTGACTTACGAGCAGTACTTC	CASSPEGGLTYEQYF
.	.	TRBJ1-5	TRBV6-5	TGTGCCAGCAGTTACTCGGTTAATCAGCCCCAGCATTTT	CASSYSVNQPQHF
.	.	TRBJ1-4	TRBV6-6	TGTGCCAGCAGTTATTTCCTGGAAAAACTGTTTTTT	CASSYFLEKLFF
.	TRBD1	TRBJ1-2	TRBV9	TGTGCCAGCAGCGTAGAACAGGGGGCTGTTCTAGGGTATGGCTACACCTTC	CASSVEQGAVLGYGYTF
.	.	TRBJ2-2	TRBV9	TGTGCCAGCAGCGCCTACGGGAACACCGGGGAGCTGTTTTTT	CASSAYGNTGELFF
.	.	TRBJ1-2	TRBV5-4	TGTGCCAGCAGCTGGAGGGCCTCAGGGGACTATGGCTACACCTTC	CASSWRASGDYGYTF
.	.	TRBJ2-5	TRBV7-8	TGTGCCAGCAGCTCCCACGGCGGCTCGGCGATCGAGACCCAGTACTTC	CASSSHGGSAIETQYF
.	TRBD2	TRBJ2-2	TRBV19	TGTGCCAGTAGTAGAGGGAGGGTAAGCACCGGGGAGCTGTTTTTT	CASSRGRVSTGELFF
.	.	TRBJ1-5	TRBV2	TGTGCCAGCGCCCGGGACCGGGGAAAGAATCAGCCCCAGCATTTT	CASARDRGKNQPQHF
.	TRBD1	TRBJ1-6	TRBV19	TGTGCCAGTAGTAGGGACAGGGATAATTCACCCCTCCACTTT	CASSRDRDNSPLHF